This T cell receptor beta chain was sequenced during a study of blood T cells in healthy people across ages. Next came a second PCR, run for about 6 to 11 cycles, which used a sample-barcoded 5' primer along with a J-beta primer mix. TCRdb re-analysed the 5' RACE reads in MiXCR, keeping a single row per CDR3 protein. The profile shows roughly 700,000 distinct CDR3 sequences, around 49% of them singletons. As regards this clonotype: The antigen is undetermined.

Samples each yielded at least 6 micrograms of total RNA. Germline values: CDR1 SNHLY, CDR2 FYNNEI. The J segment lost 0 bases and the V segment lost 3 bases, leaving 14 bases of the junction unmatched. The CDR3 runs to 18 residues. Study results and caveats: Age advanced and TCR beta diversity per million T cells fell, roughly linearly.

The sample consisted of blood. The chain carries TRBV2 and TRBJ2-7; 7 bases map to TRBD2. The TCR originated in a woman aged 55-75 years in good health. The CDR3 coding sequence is TGTGCCAGCAGTGAGGGATTAGCGGGTGTTAAGATCTCCTACGAGCAGTACTTC. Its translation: CASSEGLAGVKISYEQYF. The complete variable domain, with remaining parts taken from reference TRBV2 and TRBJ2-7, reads EPEVTQTPSHQVTQMGQEVILRCVPISNHLYFYWYRQILGQKVEFLVSFYNNEISEKSEIFDDQFSVERPDGSNFTLKIRSTKLEDSAMYFCASSEGLAGVKISYEQYFGPGTRLTVT.